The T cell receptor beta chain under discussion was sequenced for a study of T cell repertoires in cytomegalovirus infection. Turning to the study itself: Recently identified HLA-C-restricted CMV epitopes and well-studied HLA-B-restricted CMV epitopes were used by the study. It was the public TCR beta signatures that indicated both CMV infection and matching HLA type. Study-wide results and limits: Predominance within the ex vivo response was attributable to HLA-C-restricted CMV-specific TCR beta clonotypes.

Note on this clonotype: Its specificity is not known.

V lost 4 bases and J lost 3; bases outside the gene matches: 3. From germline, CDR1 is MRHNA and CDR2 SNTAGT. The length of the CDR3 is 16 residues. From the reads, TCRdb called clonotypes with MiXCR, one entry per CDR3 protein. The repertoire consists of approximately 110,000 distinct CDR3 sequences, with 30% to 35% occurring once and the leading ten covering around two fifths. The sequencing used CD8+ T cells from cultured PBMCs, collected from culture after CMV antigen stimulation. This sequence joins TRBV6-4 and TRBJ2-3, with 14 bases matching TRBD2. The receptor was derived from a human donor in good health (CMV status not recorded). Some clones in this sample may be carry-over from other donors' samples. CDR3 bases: TGTGCCAGCAGTGTAGGGACTAGCGGGGGAACAGATACGCAGTATTTT. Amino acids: CASSVGTSGGTDTQYF.